The 32 T cell receptor beta chains below come from one sample, sequenced in a study of blood T cell repertoires in COVID-19. Clones were read by immunoSEQ multiplex PCR, and TCRdb kept only the in-frame ones, dropping some. The data show a few hundred thousand clones, 70% to 90% seen once. The sample taken for sequencing was peripheral blood. All receptors come from a woman in her seventies with acute or convalescent COVID-19.

This chain uses TRBV6-5 with TRBJ2-5; 7 bases match TRBD1. The germline gives CDR1 MNHEY, CDR2 SVGAGI. CDR3 size: 15 residues. The junction had 11 bases not matched to a gene; V was cut back by 3 bases and J by 7 bases. CDR3 nucleotides: TGTGCCAGCAGTTATACCGGGACAGCAGGGGGGACCCAGTACTTC. It codes for CASSYTGTAGGTQYF.

This clone was found a few times. CDR3 nucleotides: TGTGCCAGCAGCCGGACAGAGCGCTCCACTGAAGCTTTCTTT. Translated, it gives CASSRTERSTEAFF. The chain combines TRBV7-8 with TRBJ1-1; TRBD1 is a possible D gene (6 bases). CDR3 size: 14 residues. Per the germline V gene, CDR1 is SGHVS and CDR2 is FQNEAQ. Trimming took off 5 bases at V and 4 bases at J, with 14 bases between the two ends. Drawing the rest from reference TRBV7-8 and TRBJ1-1, the complete variable domain is GAGVSQSPRYKVAKRGQDVALRCDPISGHVSLFWYQQALGQGPEFLTYFQNEAQLDKSGLPSDRFFAERPEGSVSTLKIQRTQQEDSAVYLCASSRTERSTEAFFGQGTRLTVV.

The chain recombines TRBV10-3 with TRBJ1-3, with D perhaps TRBD1 (6 bases). Germline CDR1 reads ENHRY; CDR2 reads SYGVKD. Trimming shortened V by 6 bases and J by 4 bases, and 13 bases separated the two germline ends. The CDR3 is 14 amino acids. CDR3 amino acids: CAISRTVEGNTIYF. The CDR3 DNA is TGTGCCATCAGCAGGACAGTTGAGGGAAACACCATATATTTT.

The sample holds a few counts of this clone. This rearrangement joins TRBV6-5 to TRBJ1-1; D is perhaps TRBD1 (5 bases). V was pared by 6 bases and J by 1 base, with 9 bases between. The CDR3 sequence is 13 residues long. CDR1 and CDR2 from the germline V gene are MNHEY and SVGAGI. Written as DNA, the CDR3 is TGTGCCAGCAGGACAGTGGGGAACACTGAAGCTTTCTTT. It specifies CASRTVGNTEAFF.

The V gene is TRBV15, the J gene TRBJ1-1; no clear D gene. There are 17 residues in the CDR3. V was shortened by 5 bases and J by 6 bases, with 25 bases between the two germline ends. Germline V CDR1 and CDR2: LNHNV, YYDKDF (reference sequence). CDR3 amino acids: CATSGRGPGLKDSEAFF. CDR3 bases: TGTGCCACCAGCGGCAGAGGGCCGGGCCTGAAAGATTCTGAAGCTTTCTTT.

CDR3 protein: CASSLAGTLVDNEQFF. In nucleotides, the CDR3 is TGCGCCAGCAGCTTGGCCGGGACTCTCGTGGACAATGAGCAGTTCTTC. J is TRBJ2-1 and V is TRBV5-1; D perhaps matches TRBD2 (6 bases). The CDR3 length is 16 residues. Germline loops: CDR1 SGHRS, CDR2 YFSETQ. The V gene lost 0 bases and the J gene lost 5 bases, with 15 bases spanning the gap.

The V and J genes are TRBV30 and TRBJ1-5, with D unclear. Germline V gene data show CDR1 as GTSNPN and CDR2 as SVGIG (reference sequence). Trimming left V 3 bases short and J 7 bases short, with 13 bases between. This CDR3 contains 13 residues. The CDR3 protein is CAWRNREGQPQHF. CDR3 DNA sequence: TGTGCCTGGAGAAATAGAGAGGGACAGCCCCAGCATTTT.

The table lists this clone with a few counts. V is TRBV4-1 and J is TRBJ1-6, with 8 bases lining up with TRBD1. V shed 4 bases, J shed 15 bases, and the junction held 8 bases outside the gene matches. The CDR3 runs 13 residues. Germline CDR1 reads MGHRA; CDR2 reads YSYEKL. DNA of the CDR3: TGCGCCAGCAGCCGCGGACCACAGGGGGACCTCCACTTT. Translation: CASSRGPQGDLHF.

This clone came up once. The rearrangement uses TRBV9 and TRBJ2-7; D remains unclear. The CDR3 spans 12 residues. Trimming shortened V by 3 bases and J by 5 bases, and 9 bases separated the two germline ends. From germline, CDR1 is SGDLS and CDR2 YYNGEE. CDR3 in DNA: TGTGCCAGCAGCGGGTTACAGAACGAGCAGTACTTC. Protein sequence: CASSGLQNEQYF.

The chain carries TRBV7-8 and TRBJ2-5; 10 nucleotides line up with TRBD2. The CDR3 extends over 11 amino acids. V shed 5 bases, J shed 13 bases, and the junction held 4 bases outside the gene matches. Germline V lookup: CDR1 SGHVS, CDR2 FQNEAQ. The DNA of the CDR3 is TGTGCCAGCAGCCTCCTAGCGGGGGTGTACTTC. This encodes CASSLLAGVYF.

This clone has a single count. The chain employs TRBV30 and TRBJ1-2; D not resolved. The germline gives CDR1 GTSNPN, CDR2 SVGIG (reference sequence). This CDR3 comprises 12 residues. The V end lost 1 base, the J end lost 8 bases, and 11 bases lay between the germline ends. In DNA form, the CDR3 reads TGTGCCTGGAGTGCCACTTTGGGCGGCTACACCTTC. Encoded protein: CAWSATLGGYTF.

The V and J genes are TRBV6-5 and TRBJ1-2; D not certain. This CDR3 has 13 residues. The germline V gene encodes CDR1 MNHEY and CDR2 SVGAGI. V gave up 2 bases and J gave up 2 bases, with 6 bases separating them. CDR3: CASSYDGNYGYTF. DNA for the CDR3: TGTGCCAGCAGTTACGACGGGAACTATGGCTACACCTTC.

The CDR3: CSALDLDGYTF. DNA of the CDR3: TGCAGCGCTCTGGACTTAGACGGCTACACCTTC. The chain combines TRBV29-1 with TRBJ1-2, with D hard to call. Germline assignment: CDR1 SQVTM and CDR2 ANQGSEA. The CDR3 is 11 residues long. Trimming shortened V by 7 bases and J by 8 bases, and 14 bases separated the two germline ends.

The chain employs TRBV5-1 and TRBJ2-5, with D perhaps matching TRBD2 (6 bases). V gave up 1 base and J gave up 2 bases, with 9 bases separating them. The germline V gene has CDR1 SGHRS and CDR2 YFSETQ. This CDR3 is 14 amino acids long. The CDR3 DNA is TGCGCCAGCAGCTTGAGGGAGGTGCAAGAGACCCAGTACTTC. It translates to CASSLREVQETQYF.

The rearrangement uses TRBV3-1 (or the pseudogene TRBV3-2) and TRBJ1-1; 8 nucleotides line up with TRBD1. This CDR3 is built from 16 residues. Germline loops: CDR1 LGHDT, CDR2 YNNKEL (reference sequence). The trim removed 8 bases at V and 5 bases at J, leaving 16 bases unmatched. The CDR3 loop is CASGPFGGQVWTEAFF. CDR3 sequence (DNA): TGTGCCAGCGGACCATTCGGGGGACAGGTTTGGACTGAAGCTTTCTTT.

This clone was observed a handful of times. The rearrangement links TRBV5-1 to TRBJ1-2, with 7 bases aligning to TRBD1. The germline CDR1 and CDR2 sequences are SGHRS and YFSETQ. With 4 bases clipped from V and 3 bases from J, the junction kept 6 bases outside the gene matches. The CDR3 is 14 amino acids. CDR3 DNA sequence: TGCGCCAGCAGCGAGACAGGGATGGACTATGGCTACACCTTC. Translating it yields CASSETGMDYGYTF.

The CDR3 DNA reads TGCGCCAGCAGCTCCCGACAGGGGCTCACTGAAGCTTTCTTT. Translating gives CASSSRQGLTEAFF. The rearrangement uses TRBV5-1 and TRBJ1-1; 8 bases match TRBD1. Trimming removed 3 bases from V and 4 bases from J; junction bases left unmatched: 5. The germline V gene encodes CDR1 SGHRS and CDR2 YFSETQ. The CDR3 runs to 14 residues.

The chain links TRBV7-8 to TRBJ1-1; D unclear. Germline values: CDR1 SGHVS, CDR2 FQNEAQ. The CDR3 is 14 amino acids. V was clipped by 2 bases and J by 2 bases, with 9 bases between them. The DNA of the CDR3 is TGTGCCAGCAGCTTAAAGGGAGCAAACACTGAAGCTTTCTTT. Its protein product is CASSLKGANTEAFF.

Only a few counts were recorded for this clone. The chain recombines TRBV12-2 with TRBJ1-1; TRBD1 is the table's D call and was not checked against the DNA. TRBV12-2 is marked as a pseudogene. CDR3 length: 14 amino acids. CDR3 in DNA: TGTGCAAGTCGCTGCGGGGACAGGGTATTTGAAGCTTTCTTT. This codes for CASRCGDRVFEAFF.

V and J are TRBV2 and TRBJ2-5; 13 bases are a match to TRBD2. The ends lost 1 base at V and 5 bases at J; junction bases unmatched: 7. Germline CDR1 and CDR2: SNHLY and FYNNEI. The CDR3 consists of 17 residues. The CDR3 DNA reads TGTGCCAGCAGTGAAGGGTGGACTAGCGGGGGCCTGGAGACCCAGTACTTC. It is translated as CASSEGWTSGGLETQYF.

This clone appeared a few times. The chain is built from TRBV10-3 and TRBJ1-2; TRBD1 matches 9 bases. V shed 10 bases and J 3 bases; nucleotides not matched to a gene: 9. Germline V gives CDR1 ENHRY, CDR2 SYGVKD. The CDR3 totals 14 residues. In DNA form, the CDR3 reads TGTGCCACCGGGGACAGGGCCGGGGACTATGGCTACACCTTC. Translating gives CATGDRAGDYGYTF.

V usage is TRBV5-1 and J usage is TRBJ2-5; D might be TRBD2 (5 bases). The germline V gene has CDR1 SGHRS and CDR2 YFSETQ. This CDR3 region has 14 residues. Trimming pared 2 bases from V and 4 bases from J, leaving 12 bases between. As DNA, the CDR3 is TGCGCCAGCAGCTTTAGTAAGAGCGGAGAGACCCAGTACTTC. Amino acid sequence: CASSFSKSGETQYF.

The chain couples TRBV6-1 to TRBJ1-1; D call uncertain. Trimming took off 2 bases at V and 0 bases at J, with 7 bases between the two ends. The CDR3 extends over 14 amino acids. Germline CDR1 is MNHNS and CDR2 is SASEGT. For the CDR3, the DNA is TGTGCCAGCAGTGAAAGCGCCATGAACACTGAAGCTTTCTTT. Translating gives CASSESAMNTEAFF.

This clone was seen a handful of times. The CDR3 bases are TGTGCCAGCAGCCAGACAGGGTTTTTGGCCACCTTC. Its translation: CASSQTGFLATF. The chain employs TRBV3-1 (or the pseudogene TRBV3-2) and TRBJ1-2; 7 bases fit TRBD1. The CDR3 has 12 residues. Germline V CDR1 and CDR2: LGHDT, YNNKEL (reference sequence). V lost 3 bases and J lost 13; bases outside the gene matches: 8.

This clone was detected once. V is TRBV20-1 and J is TRBJ2-5; TRBD2 is a possible D gene (5 bases). V shed 3 bases and J shed 2 bases, with 7 bases lying between them. The CDR3 covers 12 residues. Germline CDR1 reads DFQATT; CDR2 reads SNEGSKA (reference sequence). Here the CDR3 DNA reads TGCAGTGCTAGTGAGCGGCAAGAGACCCAGTACTTC. It yields the protein CSASERQETQYF.

This clone was counted a few times. This rearrangement joins TRBV11-2 to TRBJ1-1; a possible D gene is TRBD1 (6 bases). Trimming stripped 4 bases from V and 1 base from J, with 10 bases between. CDR3 size: 14 residues. Germline CDR1 is SGHAT and CDR2 is FQNNGV. The CDR3 is CASSYHRANTEAFF. CDR3 DNA: TGTGCCAGCAGCTACCACAGGGCGAACACTGAAGCTTTCTTT.

The chain uses TRBV20-1 and TRBJ2-3; TRBD1 aligns across 8 bases. The germline gives CDR1 DFQATT, CDR2 SNEGSKA (reference sequence). The junction had 8 bases not matched to a gene; V was cut back by 5 bases and J by 13 bases. This CDR3 is 11 amino acids long. CDR3 DNA sequence: TGCAGTGCTTCTCCGGACAGGGCCGAGTATTTT. Protein: CSASPDRAEYF.

This clone came up many times. The chain couples TRBV5-5 to TRBJ1-2, with 8 bases fitting TRBD1. With V trimmed by 0 bases and J by 1 base, 14 bases remained unmatched. Germline-derived CDR1 and CDR2 are SGHKS and YYEKEE (reference sequence). The CDR3 has 19 residues. The CDR3 is CASSLGGTGPIAFNYGYTF. As DNA, the CDR3 is TGTGCCAGCAGCTTGGGGGGGACAGGACCGATAGCCTTTAACTATGGCTACACCTTC.

This clone was picked up one time. The chain combines TRBV2 with TRBJ2-1; maybe TRBD1 (7 bases). The CDR3 consists of 15 residues. V was clipped by 4 bases and J by 4 bases, with 14 bases between them. Germline values: CDR1 SNHLY, CDR2 FYNNEI. In DNA form, the CDR3 reads TGTGCCAGCAGTGTTGGAGGGGGCTTTTACAATGAGCAGTTCTTC. Translated, it gives CASSVGGGFYNEQFF.

A note on this clone: Other DNA variants within this sample encode the same CDR3. The chain is built from TRBV9 and TRBJ2-1; 7 nucleotides match TRBD1. Losses at the gene ends were 0 bases for V and 0 bases for J; bases not matched to a gene: 0. There are 15 residues in the CDR3. Germline loops: CDR1 SGDLS, CDR2 YYNGEE. CDR3 loop: CASSVGQGSYNEQFF. In nucleotides, the CDR3 is TGTGCCAGCAGCGTAGGACAGGGCTCCTACAATGAGCAGTTCTTC.

The chain joins TRBV20-1 to TRBJ1-1; D unclear. This CDR3 spans 11 amino acids. Per the germline V gene, CDR1 is DFQATT and CDR2 is SNEGSKA (reference sequence). The V end lost 3 bases, the J end lost 10 bases, and 12 bases lay between the germline ends. The DNA of the CDR3 is TGCAGTGCTAGGGCCCTAGGCGGAGCTTTCTTT. It translates to CSARALGGAFF.

This clone was detected a few times. The CDR3 coding sequence is TGTGCCAGCAGCTTGGGACAGGCCGAAGCTTTCTTT. Translating it yields CASSLGQAEAFF. The genes are TRBV5-8 and TRBJ1-1, with D possibly TRBD1 on 6 matching bases. The V gene's germline CDR1 is SGHTS and CDR2 YDEGEE. Deletions cut 0 bases from V and 8 bases from J, with 8 bases between. CDR3 length: 12 amino acids.